Each of the 3 T cell receptor beta chains below was sequenced from the same sample in a study of monozygotic twins with cystic fibrosis. Sequenced by immunoSEQ multiplex PCR; TCRdb stores in-frame clones only, minus some. Here the sample spans approximately 10,000 clones, over 75% being singletons. Specimen: blood. The receptors originated from a man aged 18 to 30 with cystic fibrosis.

This chain connects TRBV10-1 to TRBJ2-1, with a weak D call TRBD2 (5 bases). Trimming stripped 0 bases from V and 7 bases from J, with 10 bases between. Germline CDR1 is WNHNN and CDR2 is SYGVQD (reference sequence). This CDR3 region has 14 residues. The CDR3: CASSESRAWNEQFF. In nucleotides, the CDR3 is TGCGCCAGCAGTGAGTCGAGGGCGTGGAATGAGCAGTTCTTC.

This clone was observed a handful of times. The chain couples TRBV19 to TRBJ2-3; 9 bases line up with TRBD1. This CDR3 has 20 residues. Trimming removed 4 bases from V and 3 bases from J; junction bases left unmatched: 20. Germline V CDR1 and CDR2: LNHDA, SQIVND (reference sequence). The CDR3 region has the DNA TGTGCCAGTAGTAGACAGGGGGAGGGCCTCTTGGGAGCCTCTACAGATACGCAGTATTTT. Its protein is CASSRQGEGLLGASTDTQYF. The whole variable domain, filled in from reference TRBV19 and TRBJ2-3, reads DGGITQSPKYLFRKEGQNVTLSCEQNLNHDAMYWYRQDPGQGLRLIYYSQIVNDFQKGDIAEGYSVSREKKESFPLTVTSAQKNPTAFYLCASSRQGEGLLGASTDTQYFGPGTRLTVL.

The rearrangement uses TRBV7-9 and TRBJ2-7; no reliable D call. Germline V gives CDR1 SEHNR, CDR2 FQNEAQ (reference sequence). The V and J ends lost 4 bases and 3 bases respectively, with 10 bases between them. This CDR3 spans 13 amino acids. The CDR3: CASSSRSDYEQYF. The CDR3 DNA sequence: TGTGCCAGCAGCTCCCGGTCTGACTACGAGCAGTACTTC.